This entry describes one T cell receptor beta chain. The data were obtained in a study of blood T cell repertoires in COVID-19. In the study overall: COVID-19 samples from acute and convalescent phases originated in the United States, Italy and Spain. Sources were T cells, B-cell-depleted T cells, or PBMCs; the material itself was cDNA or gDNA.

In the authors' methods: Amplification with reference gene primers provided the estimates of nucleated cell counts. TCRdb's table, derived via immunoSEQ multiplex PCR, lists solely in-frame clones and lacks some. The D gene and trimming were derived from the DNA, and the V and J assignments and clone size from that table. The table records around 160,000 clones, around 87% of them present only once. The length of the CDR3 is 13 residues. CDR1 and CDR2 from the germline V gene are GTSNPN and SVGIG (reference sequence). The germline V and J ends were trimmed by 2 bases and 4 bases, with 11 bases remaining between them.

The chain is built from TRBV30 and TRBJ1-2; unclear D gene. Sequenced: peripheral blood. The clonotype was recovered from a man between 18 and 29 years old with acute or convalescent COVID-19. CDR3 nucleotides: TGTGCCTGGAGTCGGTCGGAGGCCTATGGCTACACCTTC. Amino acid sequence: CAWSRSEAYGYTF. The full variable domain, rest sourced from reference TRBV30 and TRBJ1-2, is SQTIHQWPATLVQPVGSPLSLECTVEGTSNPNLYWYRQAAGRGLQLLFYSVGIGQISSEVPQNLSASRPQDRQFILSSKKLLLSDSGFYLCAWSRSEAYGYTFGSGTRLTVV.